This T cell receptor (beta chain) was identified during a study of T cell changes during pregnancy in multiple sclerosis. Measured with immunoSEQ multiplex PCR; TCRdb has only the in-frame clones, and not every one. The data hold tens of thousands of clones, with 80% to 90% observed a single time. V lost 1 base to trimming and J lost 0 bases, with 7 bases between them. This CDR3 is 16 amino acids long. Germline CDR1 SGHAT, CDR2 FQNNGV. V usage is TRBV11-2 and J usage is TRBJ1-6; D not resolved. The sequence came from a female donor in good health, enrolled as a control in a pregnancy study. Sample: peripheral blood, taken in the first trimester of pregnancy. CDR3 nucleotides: TGTGCCAGCAGCTTAGCGGGGAGCTCCTATAATTCACCCCTCCACTTT. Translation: CASSLAGSSYNSPLHF.